The rows below give T cell receptor beta chains drawn from one sample of a study of PD-L1 blockade in urothelial cancer. The method was immunoSEQ multiplex PCR; TCRdb's version includes in-frame clones alone and lacks a portion of them. In the table there are roughly 25,000 clones, more than 70% of which are singletons. The sample in question was PBMCs, obtained around atezolizumab (anti-PD-L1) treatment. These receptors originate from a man aged 65 to 79 with urothelial cancer. Both conserved end residues are part of each CDR3. A D gene is named only where the DNA matches it firmly. Clone size is shown for a subset of rows, as once, few, many or a class of expanded clone.

abundance | d_gene | j_gene | v_gene | CDR3nt | CDR3aa
- | TRBD2 | TRBJ2-3 | TRBV27 | TGTGCCAGCAGTTTATCGAGTAGCGGGAGTGAAGATACGCAGTATTTT | CASSLSSSGSEDTQYF
- | - | TRBJ2-2 | TRBV15 | TGTGCCACCAGCAGAGATAAAATCGGGGGAGGGAACACCGGGGAGCTGTTTTTT | CATSRDKIGGGNTGELFF
- | - | TRBJ1-1 | TRBV7-9 | TGTGCCAGCAGTCGCGACAACCCTGAAGCTTTCTTT | CASSRDNPEAFF
- | TRBD2 | TRBJ2-5 | TRBV18 | TGTGCCAGCTCATCGATTTCACTAGCGTTAGGTGGGGAGACCCAGTACTTC | CASSSISLALGGETQYF
- | TRBD1 | TRBJ2-7 | TRBV2 | TGTGCCAGCAGCGTGACAGGGACCGAGCAGTACTTC | CASSVTGTEQYF
- | TRBD1 | TRBJ1-2 | TRBV10-3 | TGTGCCATCAGCGGAGGCCTCGGGACAGATCCCTATGGCTACACCTTC | CAISGGLGTDPYGYTF
once | TRBD2 | TRBJ2-5 | TRBV5-1 | TGCGCCAGCAGCGCACTAGCGGGAGAGGGAGAGACCCAGTACTTC | CASSALAGEGETQYF
- | TRBD1 | TRBJ2-2 | TRBV6-1 | TGTGCCAGCAGTGGTAATCGGGGGACAGGGAACACCGGGGAGCTGTTTTTT | CASSGNRGTGNTGELFF
- | TRBD1 | TRBJ2-6 | TRBV27 | TGTGCCAGCAGTTTATCTCAACCGGGACAGGGGTACTCTGGGGCCAACGTCCTGACTTTC | CASSLSQPGQGYSGANVLTF
- | - | TRBJ2-1 | TRBV27 | TGTGCCAGCAGTTTATCGGGTGGGGCGGCGGAGCAGTTCTTC | CASSLSGGAAEQFF
- | - | TRBJ1-3 | TRBV13 | TGTGCCAGCAGCGGCCGGAGGTTTACTGGAAACACCATATATTTT | CASSGRRFTGNTIYF
once | TRBD1 | TRBJ1-1 | TRBV6-6 | TGTGCCAGCAGCCGCGGACAGGGGGCTGAAGCTTTCTTT | CASSRGQGAEAFF
- | - | TRBJ1-1 | TRBV6-1 | TGTGCCAGCAGCCAAGCGGGGGGTGACAGCACTGAAGCTTTCTTT | CASSQAGGDSTEAFF
- | - | TRBJ2-7 | TRBV6-5 | TGTGCCAGCAGTGGCCTGGGAGGGCAGTACTTC | CASSGLGGQYF
once | TRBD1 | TRBJ1-4 | TRBV5-1 | TGCGCCAGCAGCTTGGATGCAGGGGGTCGTGAAAAACTGTTTTTT | CASSLDAGGREKLFF
- | - | TRBJ1-2 | TRBV25-1 | TGTGCCAGCAGATCTAGCAGGGGAAACTATGGCTACACCTTC | CASRSSRGNYGYTF
few | - | TRBJ1-1 | TRBV30 | TGTGCCTTGCAGGGAACTGAAGCTTTCTTT | CALQGTEAFF
- | - | TRBJ2-7 | TRBV2 | TGTGCCACCCGGTTCGGCTACGAGCAGTACTTC | CATRFGYEQYF
- | - | TRBJ1-2 | TRBV19 | TGTGCCAGTTCCTTCTCGCGGGGCTACACCTTC | CASSFSRGYTF
few | TRBD2 | TRBJ2-1 | TRBV5-1 | TGCGCCAGCAGCTTGGTACAGGGGGCGATGGGACTAGCGGGAGGTTCCTACAATGAGCAGTTCTTC | CASSLVQGAMGLAGGSYNEQFF
- | - | TRBJ2-2 | TRBV7-8 | TGTGCCAGCAGCCCCCTGGACACAGCGAACACCGGGGAGCTGTTTTTT | CASSPLDTANTGELFF
- | - | TRBJ1-5 | TRBV5-6 | TGTGCCAGCAGCTTGGCGGTCGGGGAGGATCAGCCCCAGCATTTT | CASSLAVGEDQPQHF
- | - | TRBJ2-6 | TRBV14 | TGTGCCAGCAGCGACGAGGAGTTGGGAGTCCGGGCCAACGTCCTGACTTTC | CASSDEELGVRANVLTF
- | TRBD2 | TRBJ2-3 | TRBV4-2 | TGTGCCAGCAGCCAAGATGGAACTAGCGGGACAACAGATACGCAGTATTTT | CASSQDGTSGTTDTQYF
- | TRBD2 | TRBJ2-1 | TRBV7-6 | TGTGCCAGCAGCTTAGGACTAGCGGATTACAATGAGCAGTTCTTC | CASSLGLADYNEQFF
- | TRBD1 | TRBJ2-2 | TRBV5-1 | TGCGCCAGCAGCCAGGGACAGGGGGCACCCGGGGAGCTGTTTTTT | CASSQGQGAPGELFF
once | TRBD1 | TRBJ1-1 | TRBV11-2 | TGTGCCAGCAGCTTAGATCCAGGGACAGATATTGAAGCTTTCTTT | CASSLDPGTDIEAFF
- | TRBD1 | TRBJ2-5 | TRBV5-1 | TGCGCCAGCAGCATCGGGACAGTCCAAGAGACCCAGTACTTC | CASSIGTVQETQYF
- | TRBD1 | TRBJ2-4 | TRBV7-2 | TGTGCCAGCAGCCCTGACAGGGAGAACGCCAAAAACATTCAGTACTTC | CASSPDRENAKNIQYF
- | TRBD2 | TRBJ2-2 | TRBV4-1 | TGCGCCAGCAGCGTCGGACTAGCGGGGTCCGGGGAGCTGTTTTTT | CASSVGLAGSGELFF
- | TRBD2 | TRBJ2-7 | TRBV10-3 | TGTGCCTCCAGGGAGCGGGAGGCTTACGAGCAGTACTTC | CASREREAYEQYF
- | TRBD1 | TRBJ1-4 | TRBV5-8 | TGTGCCAGCAGCTTCTTACAGGGGGCAGCAACTAATGAAAAACTGTTTTTT | CASSFLQGAATNEKLFF
few | TRBD1 | TRBJ2-1 | TRBV10-1 | TGCGCCAGCAGTGTAGAAGGGACAGCCAGTCTCAATGAGCAGTTCTTC | CASSVEGTASLNEQFF
few | TRBD1 | TRBJ2-7 | TRBV28 | TGTGCCAGCAGTGGGCCGGGACAGAGAGCCTACGAGCAGTACTTC | CASSGPGQRAYEQYF